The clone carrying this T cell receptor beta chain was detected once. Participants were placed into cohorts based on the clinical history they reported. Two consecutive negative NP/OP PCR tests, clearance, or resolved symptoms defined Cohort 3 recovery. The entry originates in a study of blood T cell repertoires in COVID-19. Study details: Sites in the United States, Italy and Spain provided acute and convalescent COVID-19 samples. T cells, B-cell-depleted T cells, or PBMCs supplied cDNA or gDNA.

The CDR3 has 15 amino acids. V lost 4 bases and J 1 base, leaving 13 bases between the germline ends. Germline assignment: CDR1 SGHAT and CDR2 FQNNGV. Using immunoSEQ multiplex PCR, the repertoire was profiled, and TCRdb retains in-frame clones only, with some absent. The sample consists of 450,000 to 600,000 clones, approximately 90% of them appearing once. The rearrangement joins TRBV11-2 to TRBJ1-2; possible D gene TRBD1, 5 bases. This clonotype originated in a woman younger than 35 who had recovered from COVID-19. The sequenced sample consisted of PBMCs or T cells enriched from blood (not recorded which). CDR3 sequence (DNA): TGTGCCAGCAGCTCCCTCAGGGTGTATAACTATGGCTACACCTTC. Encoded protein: CASSSLRVYNYGYTF.